Listed below are T cell receptor beta chains from one sample, sequenced in a study of Tregs in tolerant kidney transplant recipients. The repertoire was sequenced with immunoSEQ multiplex PCR; TCRdb's copy has only in-frame clones and lacks some. Among about 22,000 clones listed, 65% to 85% were seen once. This material consisted of CD8+ T cells from blood (PBMCs), taken 6 months after the transplant. The receptors were sampled from a human patient who received a combined kidney and bone marrow transplant. Some T cells may arise from the graft donor. Each CDR3 is given with its conserved first and last residue. The D gene is left open where the match is weak. Expanded clones are given a class, and other clones once, few, many or no size at all.

V gene: TRBV5-6
J gene: TRBJ2-5
clone size: -
D gene: TRBD2
CDR3 DNA: TGTGCCAGCAGCTGCCTTAGCGGGAGGGTACAAGAGACCCAGTACTTC
CDR3 protein: CASSCLSGRVQETQYF

V gene: TRBV6-5
J gene: TRBJ2-7
clone size: -
D gene: -
CDR3 DNA: TGTGCCAGCAGTTACCCCTCGGGTGGGGCCGGCTACGAGCAGTACTTC
CDR3 protein: CASSYPSGGAGYEQYF

V gene: TRBV5-5
J gene: TRBJ2-5
clone size: few
D gene: TRBD2
CDR3 DNA: TGTGCCAGCAGCACGGGGGGGGCAGGGGACACGTCGAGAGAGACCCAGTACTTC
CDR3 protein: CASSTGGAGDTSRETQYF

V gene: TRBV7-9
J gene: TRBJ2-1
clone size: -
D gene: TRBD2
CDR3 DNA: TGTGCCAGCAGTTTGGGACTAGCGGGGACCTACAATGAGCAGTTCTTC
CDR3 protein: CASSLGLAGTYNEQFF

V gene: TRBV27
J gene: TRBJ2-1
clone size: -
D gene: TRBD2
CDR3 DNA: TGTGCCAGCTGGGAGGGCAGCTCCTACAATGAGCAGTTCTTC
CDR3 protein: CASWEGSSYNEQFF

V gene: TRBV7-3
J gene: TRBJ2-2
clone size: -
D gene: TRBD2
CDR3 DNA: TGTGCCAGCAGCTTTACTAGCGGGGGGGAGACCGGGGAGCTGTTTTTT
CDR3 protein: CASSFTSGGETGELFF

V gene: TRBV15
J gene: TRBJ2-3
clone size: -
D gene: TRBD2
CDR3 DNA: TGTGCCACCAGCGTGACTAGCGGAACCACAGATACGCAGTATTTT
CDR3 protein: CATSVTSGTTDTQYF

V gene: TRBV5-8
J gene: TRBJ2-1
clone size: medium-sized
D gene: TRBD2
CDR3 DNA: TGTGCCAGCAGCTTAGAACTAGCGTACAATGAGCAGTTCTTC
CDR3 protein: CASSLELAYNEQFF

V gene: TRBV9
J gene: TRBJ2-1
clone size: -
D gene: TRBD2
CDR3 DNA: TGTGCCAGCAGCGTAGTCCAGCGGGGCAATGAGCAGTTCTTC
CDR3 protein: CASSVVQRGNEQFF

V gene: TRBV6-5
J gene: TRBJ2-7
clone size: -
D gene: -
CDR3 DNA: TGTGCCAGCAGTTCCACGACATACGAGCAGTACTTC
CDR3 protein: CASSSTTYEQYF

V gene: TRBV7-2
J gene: TRBJ2-7
clone size: -
D gene: TRBD2
CDR3 DNA: TGTGCCAGCAGCTTAGGAGGGACTACCGAGCAGTACTTC
CDR3 protein: CASSLGGTTEQYF

V gene: TRBV6-4
J gene: TRBJ2-3
clone size: -
D gene: TRBD2
CDR3 DNA: TGTGCCAGCAGTGACTCTCCTCCGGGGGGAAGCACAGATACGCAGTATTTT
CDR3 protein: CASSDSPPGGSTDTQYF

V gene: TRBV11-3
J gene: TRBJ2-7
clone size: -
D gene: -
CDR3 DNA: TGTGCCAGCAGCTTTGGGGAGCCTACCTACGAGCAGTACTTC
CDR3 protein: CASSFGEPTYEQYF

V gene: TRBV4-3
J gene: TRBJ2-2
clone size: -
D gene: TRBD2
CDR3 DNA: TGCGCCAGCAGCCAAGCTAGCGGGGGTACTACCGGGGAGCTGTTTTTT
CDR3 protein: CASSQASGGTTGELFF

V gene: TRBV5-6
J gene: TRBJ2-7
clone size: -
D gene: TRBD2
CDR3 DNA: TGTGCCAGCAGTTCTCAACTAGCGGGGAAGTACGAGCAGTACTTC
CDR3 protein: CASSSQLAGKYEQYF

V gene: TRBV11-2
J gene: TRBJ2-5
clone size: -
D gene: -
CDR3 DNA: TGTGCCAGCAGCTTACTGGGGGGACAAGAGACCCAGTACTTC
CDR3 protein: CASSLLGGQETQYF

V gene: TRBV5-6
J gene: TRBJ1-5
clone size: -
D gene: -
CDR3 DNA: TGTGCCAGCAGCTTGGGTGGCCAGGTTAGCAATCAGCCCCAGCATTTT
CDR3 protein: CASSLGGQVSNQPQHF

V gene: TRBV25-1
J gene: TRBJ2-1
clone size: -
D gene: TRBD2
CDR3 DNA: TGTGCCAGCAGTGAATCTTGGTCTAGCGGGAGGGTTTATGAGCAGTTCTTC
CDR3 protein: CASSESWSSGRVYEQFF

V gene: TRBV14
J gene: TRBJ1-4
clone size: -
D gene: -
CDR3 DNA: TGTGCCAGCAGCCAAGACGGGGGAGATGAAAAACTGTTTTTT
CDR3 protein: CASSQDGGDEKLFF

V gene: TRBV11-2
J gene: TRBJ1-6
clone size: -
D gene: TRBD1
CDR3 DNA: TGTGCCAGCAGCTTGGGGACAGCAAGATCACCCCTCCACTTT
CDR3 protein: CASSLGTARSPLHF

V gene: TRBV30
J gene: TRBJ2-7
clone size: once
D gene: TRBD2
CDR3 DNA: TGTGCCTGGAGTGTCTCAAGATGGACTAGCGGGATTCTCTACGAGCAGTACTTC
CDR3 protein: CAWSVSRWTSGILYEQYF

V gene: TRBV4-2
J gene: TRBJ2-1
clone size: -
D gene: TRBD2
CDR3 DNA: TGTGCCAGCAGCCAATGGGCTAGCGGACCCCTTACCTACAATGAGCAGTTCTTC
CDR3 protein: CASSQWASGPLTYNEQFF

V gene: TRBV7-3
J gene: TRBJ2-1
clone size: once
D gene: -
CDR3 DNA: TGTGCCAGCAGCTCTCAAGGGGGTGAGCAGTTCTTC
CDR3 protein: CASSSQGGEQFF

V gene: TRBV7-2
J gene: TRBJ2-7
clone size: -
D gene: -
CDR3 DNA: TGTGCCAGCAGCTTAGAAGGGGTCGAGCAGTACTTC
CDR3 protein: CASSLEGVEQYF

V gene: TRBV25-1
J gene: TRBJ2-2
clone size: -
D gene: TRBD1
CDR3 DNA: TGTGCCAGCAGTGAGGGACAGGGACACACCGGGGAGCTGTTTTTT
CDR3 protein: CASSEGQGHTGELFF

V gene: TRBV28
J gene: TRBJ2-1
clone size: -
D gene: TRBD2
CDR3 DNA: TGTGCCAGCATTGATGGGATAAGGGGAAAAGGGACTAGCACCTACAATGAGCAGTTCTTC
CDR3 protein: CASIDGIRGKGTSTYNEQFF

V gene: TRBV11-2
J gene: TRBJ1-1
clone size: -
D gene: -
CDR3 DNA: TGTGCCAGCAGCTTAGATTTAGATACTTTGAACACTGAAGCTTTCTTT
CDR3 protein: CASSLDLDTLNTEAFF

V gene: TRBV4-1
J gene: TRBJ1-1
clone size: -
D gene: -
CDR3 DNA: TGCGCCAGCAGCCACTTCAGTGGAGGGGACACTGAAGCTTTCTTT
CDR3 protein: CASSHFSGGDTEAFF

V gene: TRBV7-6
J gene: TRBJ2-3
clone size: -
D gene: TRBD2
CDR3 DNA: TGTGCCAGCAGCTTAAAATGGGGAGGGGCAGATACGCAGTATTTT
CDR3 protein: CASSLKWGGADTQYF

V gene: TRBV7-6
J gene: TRBJ2-6
clone size: few
D gene: TRBD1
CDR3 DNA: TGTGCCAGCAGCTTCGGGACAGAAGTATCTGGGGCCAACGTCCTGACTTTC
CDR3 protein: CASSFGTEVSGANVLTF

V gene: TRBV5-4
J gene: TRBJ1-3
clone size: -
D gene: -
CDR3 DNA: TGTGCCAGCAGTTCACCAGGATCCTCTGGAAACACCATATATTTT
CDR3 protein: CASSSPGSSGNTIYF

V gene: TRBV12-5
J gene: TRBJ2-1
clone size: -
D gene: TRBD2
CDR3 DNA: TGTGCTAGTGGTTTGGTATTGGACGGGGGGGCTTATGAGCAGTTCTTC
CDR3 protein: CASGLVLDGGAYEQFF

V gene: TRBV7-9
J gene: TRBJ2-1
clone size: -
D gene: TRBD1
CDR3 DNA: TGTGCCAGCAGCGACGGACAGGGGGTTATCAATGAGCAGTTCTTC
CDR3 protein: CASSDGQGVINEQFF

V gene: TRBV28
J gene: TRBJ1-5
clone size: -
D gene: -
CDR3 DNA: TGTGCCAGCAGTTTAAGGGGGTCGGGTCAGCCCCAGCATTTT
CDR3 protein: CASSLRGSGQPQHF

V gene: TRBV28
J gene: TRBJ2-7
clone size: -
D gene: -
CDR3 DNA: TGTGCCAGCAGTTTAGGAGGGACAGTTTCCTACGAGCAGTACTTC
CDR3 protein: CASSLGGTVSYEQYF

V gene: TRBV27
J gene: TRBJ2-1
clone size: once
D gene: TRBD2
CDR3 DNA: TGTGCCAGCATTATGACTAGCGGGAGAGGCCAACCTAACAATGAGCAGTTCTTC
CDR3 protein: CASIMTSGRGQPNNEQFF

V gene: TRBV25-1
J gene: TRBJ2-2
clone size: -
D gene: -
CDR3 DNA: TGTGCCAGCAGTGGGCGTTGGAGGACCGGGGAGCTGTTTTTT
CDR3 protein: CASSGRWRTGELFF

V gene: TRBV10-2
J gene: TRBJ1-1
clone size: -
D gene: -
CDR3 DNA: TGCGCCAGCAGTGAGTCGAGGGGAGGCACTGAAGCTTTCTTT
CDR3 protein: CASSESRGGTEAFF

V gene: TRBV27
J gene: TRBJ2-7
clone size: -
D gene: TRBD2
CDR3 DNA: TGTGCCAGCAAGGGACTAGCCCACGAGCAGTACTTC
CDR3 protein: CASKGLAHEQYF